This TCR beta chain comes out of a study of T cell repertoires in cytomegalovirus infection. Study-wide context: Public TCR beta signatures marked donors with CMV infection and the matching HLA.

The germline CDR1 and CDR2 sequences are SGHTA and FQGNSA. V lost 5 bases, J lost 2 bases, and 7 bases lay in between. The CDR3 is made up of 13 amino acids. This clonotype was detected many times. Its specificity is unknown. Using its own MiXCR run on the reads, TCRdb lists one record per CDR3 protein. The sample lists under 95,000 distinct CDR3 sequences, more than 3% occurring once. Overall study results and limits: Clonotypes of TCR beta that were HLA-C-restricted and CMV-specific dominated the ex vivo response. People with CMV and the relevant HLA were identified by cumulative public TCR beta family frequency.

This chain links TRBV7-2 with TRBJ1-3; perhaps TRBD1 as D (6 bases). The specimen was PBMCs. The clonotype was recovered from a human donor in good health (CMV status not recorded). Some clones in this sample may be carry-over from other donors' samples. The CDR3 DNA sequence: TGTGCCAGCAGCAAGGGGGCTGGAAACACCATATATTTT. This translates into CASSKGAGNTIYF.